This T cell receptor beta chain emerged from a study of blood T cell repertoires in COVID-19. Overall study: PBMCs, B-cell-depleted T cells, or T cells were the source of the cDNA or gDNA that made up the material.

Produced via immunoSEQ multiplex PCR; TCRdb's table is partial and in-frame only. The sample includes around 170,000 clones, 83% of them seen just once. Trimming removed 5 bases at V and 4 bases at J, with 14 bases between. CDR3 size: 14 residues. From germline, CDR1 is LGHDT and CDR2 YNNKEL (reference sequence). Material for sequencing was peripheral blood. The chain recombines TRBV3-1 (or the pseudogene TRBV3-2) with TRBJ1-2; D may be TRBD1 (6 bases). The receptor was derived from a woman in her thirties or forties with acute or convalescent COVID-19. Here the CDR3 reads CASSAPGESYGYTF. The CDR3 coding sequence is TGTGCCAGCAGCGCCCCAGGGGAGAGCTATGGCTACACCTTC.